The 11 T cell receptor beta chains below all came from one sample that was sequenced in a study of control samples from healthy donors and cancer patients (dated by TCRdb to about 2020). Library creation used the immunoSEQ multiplex PCR assay. Entries here come from immuneACCESS through TCRdb and include only in-frame sequences with V and J called. Some clones fail to appear in such tables; in the studies checked, an unresolved V gene covers under half of the shortfall, and the cause of the remainder is unknown. Here the sample has about 75,000 clones; 94% occur a single time. 6.2% of the sample lies in the top ten. Material: blood. The receptor source for this set is a woman aged 40 to 50 in good health.

A single count supports this clone. The chain uses TRBV5-5 and TRBJ2-3, with D unclear. Trimming cost V 0 bases and J 4 bases, with 9 bases left between them. The CDR3 length is 14 residues. Germline-derived CDR1 and CDR2 are SGHKS and YYEKEE (reference sequence). CDR3 DNA: TGTGCCAGCAGCTTGGCCCGGGCGTCAGATACGCAGTATTTT. It translates to CASSLARASDTQYF.

The V and J genes are TRBV6-5 and TRBJ1-1, with 9 bases lining up with TRBD1. CDR1 is MNHEY and CDR2 is SVGAGI in the germline V gene. The V and J ends lost 5 bases and 7 bases, in that order; junction bases with no gene match: 5. The CDR3 length is 13 residues. For the CDR3, the DNA is TGTGCCAGCAGTCTCGGGACAGGGTTTGAAGCTTTCTTT. Protein sequence: CASSLGTGFEAFF.

J is TRBJ2-2 and V is TRBV19, with D possibly matching TRBD1 (6 bases). Per germline, CDR1 LNHDA and CDR2 SQIVND (reference sequence). Trimming took 3 bases from V and 13 from J, leaving 12 bases between them. This CDR3 is built from 12 residues. The CDR3 loop reads CASSIGTLGLFF. In DNA, the CDR3 is TGTGCCAGTAGTATTGGGACACTAGGGCTGTTTTTT.

The rearrangement links TRBV7-2 to TRBJ1-2; no reliable D call. Germline V lookup: CDR1 SGHTA, CDR2 FQGNSA. V was clipped by 5 bases and J by 8 bases, with 18 bases between them. The CDR3 extends over 14 amino acids. CDR3 loop: CASSPKLGGGGYTF. The CDR3 DNA reads as TGTGCCAGCAGCCCCAAGTTGGGAGGAGGCGGCTACACCTTC.

The J gene is TRBJ1-5, the V gene TRBV19, with TRBD1 matching over 8 bases. The CDR3 covers 18 residues. Per the germline V gene, CDR1 is LNHDA and CDR2 is SQIVND (reference sequence). Germline trimming cut 0 bases from V and 0 bases from J; bases unmatched to any gene: 7. CDR3 protein: CASSIEGQDGFSNQPQHF. CDR3 bases: TGTGCCAGTAGTATAGAGGGACAGGATGGATTTAGCAATCAGCCCCAGCATTTT.

V usage is TRBV27 and J usage is TRBJ2-7, with D perhaps matching TRBD1 or TRBD2 (6 bases each). This CDR3 contains 18 residues. Germline CDR1 is MNHEY and CDR2 is SMNVEV (reference sequence). Trimming cost V 2 bases and J 1 base, with 21 bases left between them. This CDR3 is CASSLRSAGQGPSYEQYF. DNA for the CDR3: TGTGCCAGCAGTTTACGATCAGCGGGCCAGGGGCCGTCCTACGAGCAGTACTTC.

The chain is built from TRBV11-2 and TRBJ2-1, with TRBD2 identical over 7 bases. V dropped 3 bases and J dropped 4; count of bases not matched to a gene: 0. CDR1 and CDR2 from the germline V gene are SGHAT and FQNNGV. The CDR3 totals 13 residues. For the CDR3, the DNA is TGTGCCAGCAGCTTGCGGGAGTACAATGAGCAGTTCTTC. Amino acid sequence: CASSLREYNEQFF.

V gene TRBV6-1 combines with J gene TRBJ1-1, with D possibly being TRBD1 (6 bases). Germline CDR1 and CDR2: MNHNS and SASEGT. Trimming took 4 bases from V and 4 from J, leaving 25 bases between them. The CDR3 is 18 amino acids. The CDR3 nucleotides read TGTGCCAGCAGTGGGAGGTTATCGGGGGACAACAGTGCCACTGAAGCTTTCTTT. Its protein is CASSGRLSGDNSATEAFF.

The V and J genes are TRBV2 and TRBJ1-4; TRBD1 matches at 10 bases. V lost 6 bases to trimming and J lost 12 bases; unmatched junction nucleotides: 10. Germline V gene data show CDR1 as SNHLY and CDR2 as FYNNEI. The length of the CDR3 is 14 residues. The CDR3, as DNA: TGTGCCAGCAGATCGGGACAGGGGCGATCGGAACTGTTTTTT. It encodes CASRSGQGRSELFF.

The chain is built from TRBV18 and TRBJ1-2; 9 bases agree with TRBD1. Trimming took 2 bases from V and 2 from J; bases not matched to a gene: 9. Germline CDR1 and CDR2: KGHSH and LQKENI. The CDR3 consists of 17 residues. The CDR3 region has the DNA TGTGCCAGCTCACCAGAGAGTCCCGGGACAGGGAACTATGGCTACACCTTC. Its translation is CASSPESPGTGNYGYTF.

The chain recombines TRBV4-3 with TRBJ2-1; D is perhaps TRBD1 or TRBD2 (5 bases each). V lost 2 bases and J 0 bases, leaving 14 bases between the germline ends. In germline, CDR1 is LGHNA, CDR2 YSLEER. CDR3 size: 17 residues. The CDR3 here is CASSQRGGLSSYNEQFF. As DNA, the CDR3 is TGCGCCAGCAGCCAAAGGGGCGGACTCAGCTCCTACAATGAGCAGTTCTTC.